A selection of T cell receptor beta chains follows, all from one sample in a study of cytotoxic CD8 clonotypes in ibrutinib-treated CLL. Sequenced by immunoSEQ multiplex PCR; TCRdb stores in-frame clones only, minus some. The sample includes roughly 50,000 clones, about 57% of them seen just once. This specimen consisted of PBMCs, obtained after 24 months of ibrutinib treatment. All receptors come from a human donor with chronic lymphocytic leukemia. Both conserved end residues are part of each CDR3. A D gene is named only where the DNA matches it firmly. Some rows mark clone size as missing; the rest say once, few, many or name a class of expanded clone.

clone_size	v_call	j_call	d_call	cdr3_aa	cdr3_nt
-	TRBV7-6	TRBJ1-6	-	CASSVTGAYNSPLHF	TGTGCCAGCAGCGTCACAGGAGCCTATAATTCACCCCTCCACTTT
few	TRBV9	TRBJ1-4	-	CASSVEPGPNEKLFF	TGTGCCAGCAGCGTAGAACCGGGGCCTAATGAAAAACTGTTTTTT
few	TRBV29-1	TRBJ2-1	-	CSVAQWGNEQFF	TGCAGCGTAGCTCAGTGGGGCAATGAGCAGTTCTTC
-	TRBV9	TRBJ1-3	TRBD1	CASSVASTGGGNTIYF	TGTGCCAGCAGCGTAGCTTCGACAGGGGGTGGAAACACCATATATTTT
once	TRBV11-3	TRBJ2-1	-	CASSLDASEQFF	TGTGCCAGCAGCTTAGATGCTAGTGAGCAGTTCTTC
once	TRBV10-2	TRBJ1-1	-	CASSDGVAEAFF	TGCGCCAGCAGTGACGGGGTGGCTGAAGCTTTCTTT
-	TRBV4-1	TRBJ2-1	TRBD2	CASSQARVAGEQFF	TGCGCCAGCAGCCAAGCCCGGGTAGCGGGGGAGCAGTTCTTC
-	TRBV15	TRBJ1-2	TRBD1	CATQGGDWGYTF	TGTGCCACCCAAGGGGGCGACTGGGGCTACACCTTC
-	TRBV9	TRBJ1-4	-	CASSVSGAADEKLFF	TGTGCCAGCAGCGTATCCGGGGCAGCTGATGAAAAACTGTTTTTT
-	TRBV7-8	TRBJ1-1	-	CASSLVQGNTEAFF	TGTGCCAGCAGCTTAGTACAGGGGAACACTGAAGCTTTCTTT
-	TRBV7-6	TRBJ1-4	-	CASSAQGPRDEKLFF	TGTGCCAGCAGCGCCCAGGGGCCTAGGGATGAAAAACTGTTTTTT
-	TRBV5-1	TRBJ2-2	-	CASSLGGSGGELFF	TGCGCCAGCAGCTTAGGAGGGAGTGGCGGGGAGCTGTTTTTT
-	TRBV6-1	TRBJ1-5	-	CASNSVNQPQHF	TGTGCCAGCAATTCAGTCAATCAGCCCCAGCATTTT
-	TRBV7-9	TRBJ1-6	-	CASSPLGGSDSPLHF	TGTGCCAGCAGCCCGCTGGGGGGGAGCGATTCACCCCTCCACTTT
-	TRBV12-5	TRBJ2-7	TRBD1	CASGLGPGQIYEQYF	TGTGCTAGTGGTTTGGGTCCGGGACAGATATACGAGCAGTACTTC
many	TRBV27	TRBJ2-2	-	CASSYSGPNTGELFF	TGTGCCAGCAGTTACTCCGGGCCGAACACCGGGGAGCTGTTTTTT
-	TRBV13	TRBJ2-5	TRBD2	CASSVSSGRGETQYF	TGTGCCAGCAGCGTATCTAGCGGGCGGGGGGAGACCCAGTACTTC
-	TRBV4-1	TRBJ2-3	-	CASSQDYGTQYF	TGCGCCAGCAGCCAAGATTACGGGACGCAGTATTTT
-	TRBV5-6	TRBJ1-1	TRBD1	CASSPAGGFTRAFF	TGTGCCAGCAGCCCCGCAGGGGGCTTTACTAGAGCTTTCTTT